This T cell receptor beta chain was identified during a study of T cell changes during pregnancy in multiple sclerosis. The table came from immunoSEQ multiplex PCR; TCRdb's copy has only in-frame clones and leaves some out. The sample has about 97,000 clones; 80% to 95% are singletons. The V gene end was trimmed by 8 bases and the J gene end by 8 bases; junction bases not matched to a gene: 13. CDR3 length equals 14 residues. The V gene's germline CDR1 is MDHEN and CDR2 SYDVKM. This TCR derives from a female donor with multiple sclerosis, enrolled in a pregnancy study. This rearrangement joins TRBV28 to TRBJ1-1; TRBD1 matches 8 bases. Source: peripheral blood, taken in the second trimester of pregnancy. The CDR3 spells CASGTPTGASEAFF. The CDR3 DNA follows: TGTGCCAGCGGGACTCCGACAGGGGCGTCGGAAGCTTTCTTT.